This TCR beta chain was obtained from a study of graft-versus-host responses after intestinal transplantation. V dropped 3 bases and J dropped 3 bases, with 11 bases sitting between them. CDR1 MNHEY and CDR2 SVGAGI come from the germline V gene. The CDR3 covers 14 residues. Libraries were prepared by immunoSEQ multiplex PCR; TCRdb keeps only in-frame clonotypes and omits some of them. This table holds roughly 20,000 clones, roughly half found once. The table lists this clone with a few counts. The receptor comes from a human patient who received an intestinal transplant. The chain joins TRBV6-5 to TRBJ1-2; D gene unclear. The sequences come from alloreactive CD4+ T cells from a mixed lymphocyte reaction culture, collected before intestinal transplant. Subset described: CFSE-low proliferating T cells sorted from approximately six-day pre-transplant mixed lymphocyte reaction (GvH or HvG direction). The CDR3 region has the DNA TGTGCCAGCAGTTATAGAGCCGGGGACTATGGCTACACCTTC. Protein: CASSYRAGDYGYTF.